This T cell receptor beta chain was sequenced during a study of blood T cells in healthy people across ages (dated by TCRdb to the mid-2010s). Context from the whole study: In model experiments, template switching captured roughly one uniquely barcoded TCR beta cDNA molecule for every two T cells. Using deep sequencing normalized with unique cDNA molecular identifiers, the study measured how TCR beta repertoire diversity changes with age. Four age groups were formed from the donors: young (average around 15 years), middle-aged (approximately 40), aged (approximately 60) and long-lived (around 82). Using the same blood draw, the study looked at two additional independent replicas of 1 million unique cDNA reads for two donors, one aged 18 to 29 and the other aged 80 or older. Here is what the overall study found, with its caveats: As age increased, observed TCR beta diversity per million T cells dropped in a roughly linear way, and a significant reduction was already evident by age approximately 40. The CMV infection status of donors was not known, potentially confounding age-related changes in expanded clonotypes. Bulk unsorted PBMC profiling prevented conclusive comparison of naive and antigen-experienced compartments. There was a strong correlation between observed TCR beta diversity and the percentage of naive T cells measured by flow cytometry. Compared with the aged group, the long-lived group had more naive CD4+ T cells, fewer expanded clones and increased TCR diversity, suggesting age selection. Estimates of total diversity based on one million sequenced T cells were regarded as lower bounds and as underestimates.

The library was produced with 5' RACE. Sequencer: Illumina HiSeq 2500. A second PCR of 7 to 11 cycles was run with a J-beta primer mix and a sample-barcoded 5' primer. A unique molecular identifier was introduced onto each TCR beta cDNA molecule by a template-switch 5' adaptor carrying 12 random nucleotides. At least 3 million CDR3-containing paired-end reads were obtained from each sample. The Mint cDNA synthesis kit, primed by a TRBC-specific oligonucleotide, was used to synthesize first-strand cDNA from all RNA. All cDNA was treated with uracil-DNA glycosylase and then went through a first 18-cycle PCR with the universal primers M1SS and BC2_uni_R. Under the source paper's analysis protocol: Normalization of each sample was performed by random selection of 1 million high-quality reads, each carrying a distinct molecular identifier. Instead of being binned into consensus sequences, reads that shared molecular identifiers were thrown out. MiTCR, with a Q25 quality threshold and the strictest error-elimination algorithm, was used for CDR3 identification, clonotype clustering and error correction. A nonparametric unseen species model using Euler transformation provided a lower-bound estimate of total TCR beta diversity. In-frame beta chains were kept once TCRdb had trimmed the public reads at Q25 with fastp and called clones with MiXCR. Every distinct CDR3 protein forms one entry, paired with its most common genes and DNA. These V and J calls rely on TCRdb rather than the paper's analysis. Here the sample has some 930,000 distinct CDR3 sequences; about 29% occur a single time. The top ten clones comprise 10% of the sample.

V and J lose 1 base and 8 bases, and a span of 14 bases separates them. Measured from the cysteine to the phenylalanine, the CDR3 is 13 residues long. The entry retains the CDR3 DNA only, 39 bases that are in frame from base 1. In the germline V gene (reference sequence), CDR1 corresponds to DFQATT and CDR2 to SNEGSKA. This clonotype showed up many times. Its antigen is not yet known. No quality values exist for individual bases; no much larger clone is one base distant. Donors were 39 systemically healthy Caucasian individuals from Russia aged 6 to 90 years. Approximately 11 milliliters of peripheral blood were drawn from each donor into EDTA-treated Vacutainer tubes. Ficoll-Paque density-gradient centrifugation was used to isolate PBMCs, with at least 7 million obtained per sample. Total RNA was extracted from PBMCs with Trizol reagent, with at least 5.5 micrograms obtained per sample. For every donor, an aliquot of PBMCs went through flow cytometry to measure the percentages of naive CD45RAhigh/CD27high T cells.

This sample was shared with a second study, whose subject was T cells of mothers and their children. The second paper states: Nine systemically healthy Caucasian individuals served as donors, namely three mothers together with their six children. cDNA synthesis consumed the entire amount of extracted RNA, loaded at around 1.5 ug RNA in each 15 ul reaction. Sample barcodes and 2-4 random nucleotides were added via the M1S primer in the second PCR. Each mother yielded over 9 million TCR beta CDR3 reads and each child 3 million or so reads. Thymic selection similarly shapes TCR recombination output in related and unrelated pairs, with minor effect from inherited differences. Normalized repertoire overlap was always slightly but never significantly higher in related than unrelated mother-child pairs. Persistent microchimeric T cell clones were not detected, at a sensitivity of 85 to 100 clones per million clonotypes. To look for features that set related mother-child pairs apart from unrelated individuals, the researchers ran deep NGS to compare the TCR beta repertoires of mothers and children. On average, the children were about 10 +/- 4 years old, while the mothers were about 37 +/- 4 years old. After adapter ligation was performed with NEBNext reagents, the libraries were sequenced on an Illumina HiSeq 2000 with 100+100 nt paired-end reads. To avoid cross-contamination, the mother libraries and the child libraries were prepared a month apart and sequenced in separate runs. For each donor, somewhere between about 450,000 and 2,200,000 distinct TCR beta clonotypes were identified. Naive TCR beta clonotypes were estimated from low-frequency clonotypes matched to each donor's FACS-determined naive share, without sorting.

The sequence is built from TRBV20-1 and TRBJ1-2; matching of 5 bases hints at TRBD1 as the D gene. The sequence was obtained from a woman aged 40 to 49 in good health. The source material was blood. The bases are TGCAGTGCTAGAGTCCAGGGTCTGGAGGGCTACACCTTC. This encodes CSARVQGLEGYTF.